Below are 6 T cell receptor beta chains sequenced from a single sample in a study of blood T cell repertoires in COVID-19. The protocol was immunoSEQ multiplex PCR, while the TCRdb copy is restricted to in-frame clones and leaves out a portion. The sample shows around 160,000 clones, roughly 90% of them seen only once. The sample was peripheral blood. The receptors stem from a man between 18 and 29 years old with acute or convalescent COVID-19.

This chain uses TRBV4-1 with TRBJ1-2; 8 positions match TRBD1. Germline V gene data show CDR1 as MGHRA and CDR2 as YSYEKL. The trim removed 0 bases at V and 4 bases at J, leaving 1 base unmatched. This CDR3 has 14 amino acids. CDR3: CASSQDGQGYGYTF. CDR3 coding DNA: TGCGCCAGCAGCCAAGATGGACAGGGCTATGGCTACACCTTC.

The rearrangement uses TRBV5-6 and TRBJ2-7; a weak D match, TRBD1 (6 bases). Germline V lookup: CDR1 SGHDT, CDR2 YYEEEE. CDR3 size: 14 residues. Trimming cost V 0 bases and J 3 bases, with 10 bases left between them. In DNA form, the CDR3 reads TGTGCCAGCAGCTTGGGGCAGGGGCACTACGAGCAGTACTTC. Its translation: CASSLGQGHYEQYF.

CDR3 DNA: TGCGCCAGCAGCTCTGGCGGGCAGATCTCTGGAAACACCATATATTTT. Encoded protein: CASSSGGQISGNTIYF. This chain joins TRBV5-1 and TRBJ1-3; D not resolved. This CDR3 has 16 amino acids. The germline V and J ends were trimmed by 3 bases and 0 bases, with 13 bases remaining between them. The germline V gene has CDR1 SGHRS and CDR2 YFSETQ.

The gene calls are TRBV19 and TRBJ1-1, with D possibly TRBD1 on 6 matching bases. Germline V CDR1 and CDR2: LNHDA, SQIVND (reference sequence). V shed 5 bases and J shed 4 bases, with 17 bases lying between them. The CDR3 length is 15 residues. The DNA of the CDR3 is TGTGCCAGTAGTCCCTCGGGGGGGGGCGGCACTGAAGCTTTCTTT. This encodes CASSPSGGGGTEAFF.

V and J are TRBV23-1 and TRBJ2-4, with a weak D call TRBD2 (5 bases). TRBV23-1 is an ORF for which the function is uncertain. The CDR3 sequence is 16 residues long. V was cut by 2 bases and J by 0 bases, with 11 bases left in between. In DNA, the CDR3 is TGCGCCAGCAGTCAAGGAGGTCCTCTAGCCAAAAACATTCAGTACTTC. Translation: CASSQGGPLAKNIQYF.

The rearrangement joins TRBV5-8 to TRBJ2-3; D call uncertain. V lost 0 bases, J lost 5 bases, and 7 bases lay in between. Germline values: CDR1 SGHTS, CDR2 YDEGEE. This CDR3 spans 13 amino acids. CDR3 nucleotides: TGTGCCAGCAGCTTGGCCAGGATAGATACGCAGTATTTT. It codes for CASSLARIDTQYF.